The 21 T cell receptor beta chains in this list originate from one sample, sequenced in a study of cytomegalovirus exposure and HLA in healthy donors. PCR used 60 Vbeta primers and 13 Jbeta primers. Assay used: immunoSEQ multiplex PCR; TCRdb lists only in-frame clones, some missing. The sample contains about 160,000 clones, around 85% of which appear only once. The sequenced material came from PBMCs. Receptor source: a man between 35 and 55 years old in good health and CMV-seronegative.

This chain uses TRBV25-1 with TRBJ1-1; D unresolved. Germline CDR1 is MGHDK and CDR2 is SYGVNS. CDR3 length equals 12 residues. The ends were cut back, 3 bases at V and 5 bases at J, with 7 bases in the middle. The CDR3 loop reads CASSDLSTEAFF. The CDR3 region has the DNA TGTGCCAGCAGTGACTTGAGTACTGAAGCTTTCTTT.

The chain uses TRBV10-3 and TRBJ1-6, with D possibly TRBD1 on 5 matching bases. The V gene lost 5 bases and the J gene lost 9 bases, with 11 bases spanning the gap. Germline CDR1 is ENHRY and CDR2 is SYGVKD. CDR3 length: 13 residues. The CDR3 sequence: CAISSSGGSPLHF. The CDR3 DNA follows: TGTGCCATCAGTTCTTCCGGGGGTTCACCCCTCCACTTT.

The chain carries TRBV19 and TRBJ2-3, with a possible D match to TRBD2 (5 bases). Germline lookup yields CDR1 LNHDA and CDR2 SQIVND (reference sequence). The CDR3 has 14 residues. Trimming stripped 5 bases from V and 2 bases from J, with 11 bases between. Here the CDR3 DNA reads TGTGCCAGTAGTGGACTTTGGTACACAGATACGCAGTATTTT. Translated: CASSGLWYTDTQYF.

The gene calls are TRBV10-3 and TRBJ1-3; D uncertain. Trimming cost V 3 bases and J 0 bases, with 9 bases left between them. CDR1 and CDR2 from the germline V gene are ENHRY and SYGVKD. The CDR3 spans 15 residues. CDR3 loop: CAISDVAVSGNTIYF. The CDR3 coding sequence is TGTGCCATCAGTGATGTGGCGGTCTCTGGAAACACCATATATTTT.

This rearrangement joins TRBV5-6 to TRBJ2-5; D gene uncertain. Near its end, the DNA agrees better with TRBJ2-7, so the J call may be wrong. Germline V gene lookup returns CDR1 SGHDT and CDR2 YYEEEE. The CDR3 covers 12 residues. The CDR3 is CASSRSGYEQYF. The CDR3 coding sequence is TGTGCCAGCAGCCGGAGTGGGTACGAGCAGTACTTC.

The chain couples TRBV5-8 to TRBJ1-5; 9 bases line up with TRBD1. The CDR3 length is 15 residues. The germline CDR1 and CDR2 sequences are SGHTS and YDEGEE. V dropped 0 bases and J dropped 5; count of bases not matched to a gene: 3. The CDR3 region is CASSLETGGYQPQHF. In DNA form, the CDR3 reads TGTGCCAGCAGCTTGGAGACAGGGGGATATCAGCCCCAGCATTTT.

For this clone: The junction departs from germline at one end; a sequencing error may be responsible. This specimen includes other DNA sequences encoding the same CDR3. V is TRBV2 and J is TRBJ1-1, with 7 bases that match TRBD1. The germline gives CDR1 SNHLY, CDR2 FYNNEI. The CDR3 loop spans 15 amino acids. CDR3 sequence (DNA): TGTGCCAGCAGCGAAGCGACAGGGCGGAACACTGAAGCTTTCTTT. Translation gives CASSEATGRNTEAFF. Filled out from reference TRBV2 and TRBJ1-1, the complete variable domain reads EPEVTQTPSHQVTQMGQEVILRCVPISNHLYFYWYRQILGQKVEFLVSFYNNEISEKSEIFDDQFSVERPDGSNFTLKIRSTKLEDSAMYFCASSEATGRNTEAFFGQGTRLTVV.

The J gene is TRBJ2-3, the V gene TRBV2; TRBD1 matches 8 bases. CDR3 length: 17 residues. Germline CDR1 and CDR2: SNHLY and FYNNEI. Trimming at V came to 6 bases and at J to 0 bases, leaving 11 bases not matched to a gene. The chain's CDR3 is CASSDRGPRISTDTQYF. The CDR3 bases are TGTGCCAGCAGCGACAGGGGCCCAAGGATTAGCACAGATACGCAGTATTTT.

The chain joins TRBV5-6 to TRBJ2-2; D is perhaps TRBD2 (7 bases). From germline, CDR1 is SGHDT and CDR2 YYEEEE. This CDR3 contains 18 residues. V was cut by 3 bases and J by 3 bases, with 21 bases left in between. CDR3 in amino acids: CASSYRRLGGADTGELFF. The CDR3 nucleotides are TGTGCCAGCAGCTATCGCCGCCTGGGGGGGGCCGACACCGGGGAGCTGTTTTTT.

The chain's CDR3 is CASSLGHRNTEAFF. CDR3 DNA sequence: TGCGCCAGCAGCTTAGGACACAGGAACACTGAAGCTTTCTTT. V usage is TRBV5-1 and J usage is TRBJ1-1, with D perhaps matching TRBD1 (5 bases). V dropped 2 bases and J dropped 1 base, with 9 bases sitting between them. Germline CDR1 is SGHRS and CDR2 is YFSETQ. The CDR3 totals 14 residues.

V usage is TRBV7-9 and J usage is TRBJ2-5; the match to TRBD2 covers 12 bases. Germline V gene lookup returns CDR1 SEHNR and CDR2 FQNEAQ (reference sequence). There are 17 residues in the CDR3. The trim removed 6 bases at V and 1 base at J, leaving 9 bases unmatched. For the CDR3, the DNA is TGTGCCAGCAGGTTGAGGACTAGCGGGGAGATCCAAGAGACCCAGTACTTC. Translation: CASRLRTSGEIQETQYF.

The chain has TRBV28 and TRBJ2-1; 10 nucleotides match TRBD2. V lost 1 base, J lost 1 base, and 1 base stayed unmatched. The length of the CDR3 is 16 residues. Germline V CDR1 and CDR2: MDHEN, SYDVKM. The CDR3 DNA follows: TGTGCCAGCAGTTTATTTAGCGGGGGGTCCTACAATGAGCAGTTCTTC. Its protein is CASSLFSGGSYNEQFF.

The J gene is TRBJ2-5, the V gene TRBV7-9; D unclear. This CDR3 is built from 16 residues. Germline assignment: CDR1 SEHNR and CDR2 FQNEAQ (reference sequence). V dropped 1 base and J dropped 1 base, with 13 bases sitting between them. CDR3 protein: CASSLVFLGSQETQYF. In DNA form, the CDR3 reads TGTGCCAGCAGCTTAGTTTTCTTGGGCAGCCAAGAGACCCAGTACTTC.

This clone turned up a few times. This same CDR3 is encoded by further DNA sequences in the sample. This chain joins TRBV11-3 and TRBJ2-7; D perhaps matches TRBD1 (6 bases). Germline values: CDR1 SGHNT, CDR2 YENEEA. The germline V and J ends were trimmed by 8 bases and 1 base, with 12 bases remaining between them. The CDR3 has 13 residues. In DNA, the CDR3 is TGTGCCAGCTCCCCAGGGGATTCCTACGAGCAGTACTTC. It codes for CASSPGDSYEQYF.

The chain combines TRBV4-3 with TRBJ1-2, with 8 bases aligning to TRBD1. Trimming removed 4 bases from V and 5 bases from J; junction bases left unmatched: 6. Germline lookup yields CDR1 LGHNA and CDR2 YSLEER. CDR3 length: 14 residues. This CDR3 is CASSRGQEGYGYTF. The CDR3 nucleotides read TGCGCCAGCAGCCGGGGACAGGAGGGGTATGGCTACACCTTC.

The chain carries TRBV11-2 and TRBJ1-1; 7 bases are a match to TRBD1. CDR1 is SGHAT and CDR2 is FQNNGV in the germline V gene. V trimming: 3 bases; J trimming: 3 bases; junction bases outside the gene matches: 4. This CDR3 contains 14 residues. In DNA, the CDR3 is TGTGCCAGCAGCTTGGGACAGTCCTACACTGAAGCTTTCTTT. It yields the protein CASSLGQSYTEAFF.

The CDR3 spells CASSALRTSGTDTQYF. CDR3 nucleotides: TGTGCCAGCAGCGCTCTCCGGACTAGCGGCACAGATACGCAGTATTTT. The chain combines TRBV9 with TRBJ2-3; TRBD2 aligns across 9 bases. Per germline, CDR1 SGDLS and CDR2 YYNGEE. The CDR3 length is 16 residues. Trimming removed 3 bases from V and 1 base from J; junction bases left unmatched: 6.

This CDR3 reads CASSDIIGVPEQYF. CDR3 in DNA: TGTGCCAGCAGCGACATCATAGGGGTTCCCGAGCAGTACTTC. The chain carries TRBV9 and TRBJ2-7, with a tentative D call TRBD1 (5 bases). The CDR3 covers 14 residues. CDR1 is SGDLS and CDR2 is YYNGEE in the germline V gene. Trimming removed 3 bases from V and 6 bases from J, with 16 bases in between.

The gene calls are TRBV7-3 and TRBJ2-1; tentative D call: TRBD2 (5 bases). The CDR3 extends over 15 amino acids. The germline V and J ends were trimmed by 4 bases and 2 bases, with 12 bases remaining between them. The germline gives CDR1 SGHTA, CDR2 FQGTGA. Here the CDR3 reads CASSSTIGAYNEQFF. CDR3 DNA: TGTGCCAGCAGCTCGACTATTGGGGCCTACAATGAGCAGTTCTTC.

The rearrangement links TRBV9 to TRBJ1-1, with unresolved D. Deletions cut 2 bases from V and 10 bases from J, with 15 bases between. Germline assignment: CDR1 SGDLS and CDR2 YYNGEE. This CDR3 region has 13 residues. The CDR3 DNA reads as TGTGCCAGCAGCGTGATTACCAAGCCCTCAGCTTTCTTT. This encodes CASSVITKPSAFF.

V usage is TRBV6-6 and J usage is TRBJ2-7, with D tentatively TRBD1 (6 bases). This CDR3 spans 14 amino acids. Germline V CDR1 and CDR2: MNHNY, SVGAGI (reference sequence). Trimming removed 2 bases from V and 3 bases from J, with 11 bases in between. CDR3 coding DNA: TGTGCCAGCAGTTACCTTGGACAGCTCTACGAGCAGTACTTC. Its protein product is CASSYLGQLYEQYF.